The clone carrying this T cell receptor beta chain was observed a few times. Its antigen is not identified. This sample is drawn from a study of T-cell reconstitution after alpha-beta-depleted transplantation in children. A library of TCRbeta sequences, prepared with unique molecular identifiers, was generated. MiXCR, run by TCRdb on the PCR reads, gives a single entry per CDR3 protein. The sample lists 250,000 to 350,000 distinct CDR3 sequences; approximately 23% were seen once. Study-wide results and caveats: Among T cells one year after transplant, newly produced cells accounted for most counts and diversity.

Looked up from germline, CDR1 is SEHNR and CDR2 is FQNEAQ (reference sequence). The CDR3 consists of 15 residues. Trimming cost V 3 bases and J 2 bases, with 12 bases left between them. The chain employs TRBV7-9 and TRBJ2-3, with TRBD2 as a possible D gene (5 bases). The material sequenced was PBMCs, mostly from graft donor cells, taken 180 days after TCRalphabeta/CD19-depleted stem cell transplant. The sequence derives from a male patient between 10 and 17 years old who had a stem cell transplant for acute lymphoblastic leukemia, so the T cells may come from the graft donor. CDR3 loop: CASSFRLADTDTQYF. In nucleotides, the CDR3 is TGTGCCAGCAGCTTTCGGCTAGCAGACACAGATACGCAGTATTTT.